These 19 T cell receptor beta chains came from one sample sequenced in a study of blood T cell repertoires in COVID-19. Some clones are missing from TCRdb's copy, which holds only in-frame ones; the method was immunoSEQ multiplex PCR. The table lists about 310,000 clones, around 89% of them singletons, with around a tenth in the top ten. The sequenced sample consisted of PBMCs or T cells enriched from blood (not recorded which). The receptors were gathered from a woman in her thirties or forties who had recovered from COVID-19.

The CDR3 loop reads CASGPLGNTIYF. In nucleotides, the CDR3 is TGTGCTAGCGGCCCCCTCGGAAACACCATATATTTT. The chain joins TRBV12-3 or TRBV12-4 to TRBJ1-3; D call uncertain. The CDR3 has 12 amino acids.

This chain joins TRBV7-3 and TRBJ2-1; D is unclear. V lost 5 bases and J lost 0, with 14 bases in between. Per germline, CDR1 SGHTA and CDR2 FQGTGA. The CDR3 is 16 amino acids. The CDR3 nucleotides are TGTGCCAGCAGCACCGAGCGCCAGAGCTCCTACAATGAGCAGTTCTTC. Protein product: CASSTERQSSYNEQFF.

This clone was observed a single time. V gene TRBV18 combines with J gene TRBJ1-1; perhaps TRBD1 as D (6 bases). Trimming pared 2 bases from V and 3 bases from J, leaving 7 bases between. CDR1 and CDR2 from the germline V gene are KGHSH and LQKENI. The CDR3 runs 13 residues. The CDR3 region has the DNA TGTGCCAGCTCACCAGGACAGCACACTGAAGCTTTCTTT. This sequence encodes CASSPGQHTEAFF. The full variable domain, its missing parts supplied by reference TRBV18 and TRBJ1-1, is NAGVMQNPRHLVRRRGQEARLRCSPMKGHSHVYWYRQLPEEGLKFMVYLQKENIIDESGMPKERFSAEFPKEGPSILRIQQVVRGDSAAYFCASSPGQHTEAFFGQGTRLTVV.

The chain employs TRBV3-1 (or the pseudogene TRBV3-2) and TRBJ2-7; TRBD2 aligns across 11 bases. There are 18 residues in the CDR3. V dropped 1 base and J dropped 4; count of bases not matched to a gene: 12. Germline V lookup: CDR1 LGHDT, CDR2 YNNKEL (reference sequence). In nucleotides, the CDR3 is TGTGCCAGCAGCCAAGCGCGGACTAGCGGGTCCCTCCGGTACGAGCAGTACTTC. Amino acid sequence: CASSQARTSGSLRYEQYF.

V gene TRBV28 combines with J gene TRBJ1-2; no clear D. This CDR3 has 13 amino acids. The germline V gene encodes CDR1 MDHEN and CDR2 SYDVKM. The ends were cut back, 6 bases at V and 2 bases at J, with 10 bases in the middle. The CDR3 DNA reads as TGTGCCAGCAGCGGGCCTAGCAACTATGGCTACACCTTC. It encodes CASSGPSNYGYTF.

The chain carries TRBV19 and TRBJ1-6; 9 bases agree with TRBD1. Germline V gene data show CDR1 as LNHDA and CDR2 as SQIVND (reference sequence). The CDR3 is 15 residues long. Trimming took 7 bases from V and 3 from J; bases not matched to a gene: 4. The CDR3 here is CASMGQGDYNSPLHF. DNA for the CDR3: TGTGCCAGTATGGGACAGGGTGACTATAATTCACCCCTCCACTTT.

J is TRBJ2-1 and V is TRBV24-1; TRBD2 aligns across 9 bases. CDR3 length: 14 residues. With 5 bases clipped from V and 4 bases from J, the junction kept 2 bases outside the gene matches. The germline gives CDR1 KGHDR, CDR2 SFDVKD. CDR3 amino acids: CATSVAGVYNEQFF. CDR3 nucleotide sequence: TGTGCCACCAGTGTAGCGGGGGTGTACAATGAGCAGTTCTTC.

A single count supports this clone. The chain joins TRBV4-3 to TRBJ2-2, with TRBD2 matching over 8 bases. Losses at the gene ends were 4 bases for V and 7 bases for J; bases not matched to a gene: 14. The CDR3 contains 17 residues. Germline CDR1 and CDR2: LGHNA and YSLEER. The DNA for the CDR3 is TGCGCCAGCAGCCCCTCACTCAGCGGGAGTATCGGCGGGGAGCTGTTTTTT. Translation gives CASSPSLSGSIGGELFF.

This chain links TRBV30 with TRBJ2-2; TRBD1 aligns across 7 bases. CDR1 and CDR2 (germline): GTSNPN, SVGIG (reference sequence). The CDR3 is 15 residues long. Trimming cost V 1 base and J 5 bases; bases outside gene matches: 7. The CDR3 loop reads CAWSAIPGGTGELFF. Written as DNA, the CDR3 is TGTGCCTGGAGTGCAATTCCAGGGGGTACCGGGGAGCTGTTTTTT.

This chain links TRBV18 with TRBJ2-3; 9 bases map to TRBD1. Germline V gene sequence: CDR1 KGHSH, CDR2 LQKENI. The CDR3 has 15 residues. After removal of 2 bases from V and 4 bases from J, the junction contained 4 bases not matched to a gene. CDR3 sequence: CASSPRGQGSDTQYF. DNA for the CDR3: TGTGCCAGCTCACCAAGGGGACAGGGTTCAGATACGCAGTATTTT.

This clone was found a few times. The V call is TRBV28, the J call TRBJ1-5; possible D gene TRBD1, 5 bases. Per germline, CDR1 MDHEN and CDR2 SYDVKM. The CDR3 totals 15 residues. The V end was cut by 2 bases, the J end by 4 bases, with 12 bases between. CDR3 coding DNA: TGTGCCAGCAGTTTACCAAAAGGGGCAAATCAGCCCCAGCATTTT. Protein sequence: CASSLPKGANQPQHF.

The chain carries TRBV7-8 and TRBJ1-5, with D tentatively TRBD1 (5 bases). Germline values: CDR1 SGHVS, CDR2 FQNEAQ. The ends were cut back, 5 bases at V and 9 bases at J, with 14 bases in the middle. There are 13 residues in the CDR3. CDR3 nucleotides: TGTGCCAGCAGCCTCGACAGTGTGCGGCCCCAGCATTTT. This gives the protein CASSLDSVRPQHF.

V and J are TRBV18 and TRBJ2-7; 7 bases are a match to TRBD1. This CDR3 has 14 residues. V shed 3 bases and J 5 bases; nucleotides not matched to a gene: 7. The germline V gene encodes CDR1 KGHSH and CDR2 LQKENI. CDR3: CASSPKTGMDEQYF. The CDR3 DNA sequence: TGTGCCAGCTCACCCAAGACAGGGATGGACGAGCAGTACTTC.

This clone was counted once. V and J are TRBV2 and TRBJ2-1, with 14 bases identical to TRBD2. V lost 8 bases to trimming and J lost 7 bases; unmatched junction nucleotides: 4. The CDR3 is made up of 14 amino acids. Looked up from germline, CDR1 is SNHLY and CDR2 is FYNNEI. For the CDR3, the DNA is TGTGCCAGCCGACTAGCGGGAGGGGTAAATGAGCAGTTCTTC. Translation gives CASRLAGGVNEQFF. The full variable domain, completed using reference TRBV2 and TRBJ2-1, is EPEVTQTPSHQVTQMGQEVILRCVPISNHLYFYWYRQILGQKVEFLVSFYNNEISEKSEIFDDQFSVERPDGSNFTLKIRSTKLEDSAMYFCASRLAGGVNEQFFGPGTRLTVL.

The rearrangement links TRBV6-2 or TRBV6-3 to TRBJ1-1; 8 nucleotides line up with TRBD1. V shed 4 bases, J shed 6 bases, and the junction held 10 bases outside the gene matches. Germline assignment: CDR1 MNHEY and CDR2 SVGEGT. This CDR3 contains 15 residues. DNA for the CDR3: TGTGCCAGCAGTTCTCCAGGGGGCCCTACCCCTGAAGCTTTCTTT. Translation gives CASSSPGGPTPEAFF.

Here the CDR3 reads CASSPHPRDEKLFF. CDR3 in DNA: TGTGCCAGCTCACCACATCCTCGGGATGAAAAACTGTTTTTT. The rearrangement joins TRBV18 to TRBJ1-4; D gene ambiguous. The germline V and J ends were trimmed by 1 base and 6 bases, with 9 bases remaining between them. In germline, CDR1 is KGHSH, CDR2 LQKENI. The CDR3 has 14 residues.

This chain uses TRBV7-2 with TRBJ2-1, with D unclear. Between the trimmed V and J ends, which lost 6 bases and 7 bases, there was a span of 19 bases. CDR1 is SGHTA and CDR2 is FQGNSA in the germline V gene. The CDR3 has 15 amino acids. CDR3 region: CASSLDVPRSNEQFF. The CDR3 nucleotides are TGTGCCAGCAGTCTAGATGTGCCGAGATCGAATGAGCAGTTCTTC.

A remark on this clone: Other DNA sequences in this specimen translate into the identical CDR3. The gene calls are TRBV7-3 and TRBJ2-5; weak D call: TRBD2 (5 bases). Looked up from germline, CDR1 is SGHTA and CDR2 is FQGTGA. This CDR3 is built from 13 residues. Trimming stripped 4 bases from V and 5 bases from J, with 11 bases between. Here the CDR3 DNA reads TGTGCCAGCAGCTCCGGGGTTGGGGAGACCCAGTACTTC. Translating it yields CASSSGVGETQYF.

This rearrangement joins TRBV10-2 to TRBJ2-3; tentatively, D is TRBD1 (7 bases). V dropped 5 bases and J dropped 5 bases, with 17 bases sitting between them. This CDR3 comprises 15 residues. Germline-derived CDR1 and CDR2 are WSHSY and SAAADI. The CDR3 loop is CASSLGGQNQDTQYF. In DNA form, the CDR3 reads TGCGCCAGCAGTCTGGGGGGACAGAACCAAGATACGCAGTATTTT.